The 6 T cell receptor beta chains below were found in one sample sequenced in a study of blood T cell repertoires in COVID-19. Libraries were prepared by immunoSEQ multiplex PCR; TCRdb keeps only in-frame clonotypes and omits some of them. The sample holds 140,000 or so clones, 84% seen once. The sequencing input was peripheral blood. The receptors derive from a man aged 25 to 40 with COVID-19, enrolled during active disease.

The rearrangement joins TRBV29-1 to TRBJ2-2, with TRBD1 as a possible D gene (6 bases). This CDR3 has 13 residues. The germline V and J ends were trimmed by 7 bases and 1 base, with 10 bases remaining between them. CDR1 SQVTM and CDR2 ANQGSEA come from the germline V gene. CDR3 DNA sequence: TGCAGCGGGAGAGGGGGGAACACCGGGGAGCTGTTTTTT. Translating gives CSGRGGNTGELFF.

CDR3 sequence: CASSSGNQPQHF. The CDR3 DNA sequence: TGTGCCAGCAGCTCAGGCAATCAGCCCCAGCATTTT. The rearrangement joins TRBV5-6 to TRBJ1-5; D remains ambiguous. Trimming took 3 bases from V and 2 from J, leaving 3 bases between them. In germline, CDR1 is SGHDT, CDR2 YYEEEE. This CDR3 has 12 amino acids.

The chain has TRBV11-2 and TRBJ1-1; TRBD1 is a possible D gene (5 bases). The ends were cut back, 1 base at V and 1 base at J, with 10 bases in the middle. In germline, CDR1 is SGHAT, CDR2 FQNNGV. This CDR3 contains 15 residues. The CDR3 bases are TGTGCCAGCAGCTTAGGGGGACTCCGGAACACTGAAGCTTTCTTT. This sequence encodes CASSLGGLRNTEAFF. Full variable domain (missing parts from reference TRBV11-2 and TRBJ1-1): EAGVAQSPRYKIIEKRQSVAFWCNPISGHATLYWYQQILGQGPKLLIQFQNNGVVDDSQLPKDRFSAERLKGVDSTLKIQPAKLEDSAVYLCASSLGGLRNTEAFFGQGTRLTVV.

This clone was picked up one time. This chain connects TRBV27 to TRBJ2-7, with 9 bases matching TRBD2. V shed 5 bases and J 3 bases; nucleotides not matched to a gene: 5. The CDR3 has 14 residues. Germline-derived CDR1 and CDR2 are MNHEY and SMNVEV (reference sequence). The CDR3 coding sequence is TGTGCCAGCAGTCTCAGACTAGCGGTCTACGAGCAGTACTTC. This translates into CASSLRLAVYEQYF.

This clone occurred once. The chain has TRBV6-6 and TRBJ2-1; D may be TRBD2 (6 bases). Germline V gene lookup returns CDR1 MNHNY and CDR2 SVGAGI (reference sequence). V shed 8 bases and J shed 5 bases, with 7 bases lying between them. The CDR3 consists of 11 residues. The CDR3 DNA is TGTGCCAGCCGGGAGAACAATGAGCAGTTCTTC. Translated: CASRENNEQFF.

V gene TRBV7-9 combines with J gene TRBJ2-1, with 12 bases aligning to TRBD2. Germline CDR1 is SEHNR and CDR2 is FQNEAQ (reference sequence). Trimming removed 2 bases from V and 10 bases from J; junction bases left unmatched: 3. The CDR3 extends over 14 amino acids. DNA for the CDR3: TGTGCCAGCAGCTTATCTAGCGGGAGGGTAGAGCAGTTCTTC. It encodes CASSLSSGRVEQFF.